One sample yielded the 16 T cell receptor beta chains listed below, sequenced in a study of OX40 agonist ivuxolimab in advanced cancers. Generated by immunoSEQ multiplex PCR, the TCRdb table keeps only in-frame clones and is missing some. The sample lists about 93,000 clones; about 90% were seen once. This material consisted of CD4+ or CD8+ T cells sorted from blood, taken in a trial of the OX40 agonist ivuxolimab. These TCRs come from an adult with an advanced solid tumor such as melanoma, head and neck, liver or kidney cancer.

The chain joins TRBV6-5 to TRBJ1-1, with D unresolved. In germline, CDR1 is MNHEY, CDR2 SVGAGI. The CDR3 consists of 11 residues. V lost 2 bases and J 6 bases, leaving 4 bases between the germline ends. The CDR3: CASSYLSEAFF. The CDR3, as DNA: TGTGCCAGCAGTTACCTTTCTGAAGCTTTCTTT.

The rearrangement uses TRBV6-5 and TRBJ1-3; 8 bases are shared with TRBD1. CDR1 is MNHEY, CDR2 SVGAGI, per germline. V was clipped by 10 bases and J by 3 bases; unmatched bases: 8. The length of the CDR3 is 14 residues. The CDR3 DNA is TGTGCCACTTCACCCGGACAGGGTGGAAACACCATATATTTT. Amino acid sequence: CATSPGQGGNTIYF.

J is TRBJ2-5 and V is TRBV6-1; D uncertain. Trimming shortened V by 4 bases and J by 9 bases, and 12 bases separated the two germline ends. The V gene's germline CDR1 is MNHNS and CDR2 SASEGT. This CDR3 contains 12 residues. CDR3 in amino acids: CASSARLPPQYF. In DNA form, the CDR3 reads TGTGCCAGCAGTGCCCGACTGCCTCCCCAGTACTTC.

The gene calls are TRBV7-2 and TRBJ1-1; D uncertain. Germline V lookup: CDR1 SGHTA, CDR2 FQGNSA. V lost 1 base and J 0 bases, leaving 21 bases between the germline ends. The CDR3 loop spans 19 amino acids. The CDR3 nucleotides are TGTGCCAGCAGCTTAGACTCCCGGGAGGCTTTTGCCATGAACACTGAAGCTTTCTTT. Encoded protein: CASSLDSREAFAMNTEAFF.

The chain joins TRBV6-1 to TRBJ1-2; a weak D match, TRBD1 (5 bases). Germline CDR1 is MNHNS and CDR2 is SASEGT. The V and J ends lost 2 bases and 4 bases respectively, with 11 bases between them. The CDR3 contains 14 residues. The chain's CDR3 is CASSEPAGSYGYTF. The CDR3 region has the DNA TGTGCCAGCAGTGAACCGGCAGGGAGCTATGGCTACACCTTC.

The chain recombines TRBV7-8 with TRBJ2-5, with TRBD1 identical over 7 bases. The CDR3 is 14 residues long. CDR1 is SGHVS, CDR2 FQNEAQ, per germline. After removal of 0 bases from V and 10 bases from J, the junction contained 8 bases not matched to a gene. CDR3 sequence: CASSLASPGGDQYF. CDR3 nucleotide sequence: TGTGCCAGCAGCTTAGCATCGCCAGGGGGAGACCAGTACTTC. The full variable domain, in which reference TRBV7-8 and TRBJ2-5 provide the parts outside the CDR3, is GAGVSQSPRYKVAKRGQDVALRCDPISGHVSLFWYQQALGQGPEFLTYFQNEAQLDKSGLPSDRFFAERPEGSVSTLKIQRTQQEDSAVYLCASSLASPGGDQYFGPGTRLLVL.

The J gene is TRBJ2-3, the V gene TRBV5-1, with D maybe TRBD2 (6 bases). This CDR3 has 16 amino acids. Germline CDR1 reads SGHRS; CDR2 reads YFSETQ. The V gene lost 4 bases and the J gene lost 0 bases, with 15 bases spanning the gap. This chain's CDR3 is CASSAGKSFSTDTQYF. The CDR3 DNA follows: TGCGCCAGCAGCGCGGGGAAAAGCTTTAGCACAGATACGCAGTATTTT.

This CDR3 is CASGDRGLGGNTIYF. CDR3 nucleotide sequence: TGTGCCAGCGGAGACAGGGGGCTGGGGGGAAACACCATATATTTT. V usage is TRBV6-6 and J usage is TRBJ1-3; TRBD1 matches 10 bases. In germline, CDR1 is MNHNY, CDR2 SVGAGI (reference sequence). The CDR3 contains 15 residues. With 8 bases clipped from V and 4 bases from J, the junction kept 8 bases outside the gene matches.

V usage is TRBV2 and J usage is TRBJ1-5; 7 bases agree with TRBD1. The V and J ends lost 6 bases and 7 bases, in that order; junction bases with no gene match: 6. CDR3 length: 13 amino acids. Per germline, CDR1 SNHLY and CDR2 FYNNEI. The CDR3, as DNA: TGTGCCAGCAGCACAGGGGACGGCCAGCCCCAGCATTTT. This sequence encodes CASSTGDGQPQHF.

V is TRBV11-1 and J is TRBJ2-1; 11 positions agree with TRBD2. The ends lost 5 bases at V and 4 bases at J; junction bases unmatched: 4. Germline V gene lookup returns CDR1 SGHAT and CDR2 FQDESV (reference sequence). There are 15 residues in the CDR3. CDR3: CASSGTSGPYNEQFF. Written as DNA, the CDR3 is TGTGCCAGCAGCGGGACTAGCGGTCCTTACAATGAGCAGTTCTTC.

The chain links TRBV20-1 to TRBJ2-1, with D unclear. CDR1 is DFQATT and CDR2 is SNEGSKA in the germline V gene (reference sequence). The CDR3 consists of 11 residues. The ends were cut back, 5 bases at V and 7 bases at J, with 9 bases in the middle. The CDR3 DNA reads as TGCAGTGCTCGGCTGACAAATGAGCAGTTCTTC. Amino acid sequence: CSARLTNEQFF.

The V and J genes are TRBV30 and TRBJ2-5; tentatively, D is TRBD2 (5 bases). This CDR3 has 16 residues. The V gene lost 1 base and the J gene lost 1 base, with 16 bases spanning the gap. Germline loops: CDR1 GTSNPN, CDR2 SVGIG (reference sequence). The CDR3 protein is CAWSELGSTTQETQYF. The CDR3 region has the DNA TGTGCCTGGAGTGAGTTGGGGAGTACGACCCAAGAGACCCAGTACTTC.

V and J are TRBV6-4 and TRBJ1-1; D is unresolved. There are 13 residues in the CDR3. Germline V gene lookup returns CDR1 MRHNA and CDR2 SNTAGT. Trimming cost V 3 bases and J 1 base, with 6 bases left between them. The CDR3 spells CASSEQENTEAFF. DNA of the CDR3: TGTGCCAGCAGTGAACAAGAGAACACTGAAGCTTTCTTT.

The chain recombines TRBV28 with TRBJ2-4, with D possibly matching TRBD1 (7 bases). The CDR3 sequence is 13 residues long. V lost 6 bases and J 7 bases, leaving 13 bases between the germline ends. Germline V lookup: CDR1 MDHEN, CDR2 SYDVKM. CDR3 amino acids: CASSWDSGNIQYF. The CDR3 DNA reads TGTGCCAGCAGCTGGGACAGCGGGAACATTCAGTACTTC.

The CDR3 here is CASTDREGYGYTF. The CDR3 DNA is TGTGCCAGCACCGACCGGGAGGGCTATGGCTACACCTTC. The chain combines TRBV2 with TRBJ1-2, with D uncertain. The V gene lost 7 bases and the J gene lost 4 bases, with 13 bases spanning the gap. There are 13 residues in the CDR3. The germline gives CDR1 SNHLY, CDR2 FYNNEI. Looking up the rest from reference TRBV2 and TRBJ1-2 gives the full variable domain: EPEVTQTPSHQVTQMGQEVILRCVPISNHLYFYWYRQILGQKVEFLVSFYNNEISEKSEIFDDQFSVERPDGSNFTLKIRSTKLEDSAMYFCASTDREGYGYTFGSGTRLTVV.

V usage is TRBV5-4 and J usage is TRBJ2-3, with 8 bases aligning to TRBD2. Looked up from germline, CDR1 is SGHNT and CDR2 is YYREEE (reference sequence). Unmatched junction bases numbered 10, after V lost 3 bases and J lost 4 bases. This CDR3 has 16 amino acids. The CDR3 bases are TGTGCCAGCAGCTCCTCTAGGACTAGCCGTTCAGATACGCAGTATTTT. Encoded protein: CASSSSRTSRSDTQYF. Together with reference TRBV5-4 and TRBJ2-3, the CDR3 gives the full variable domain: ETGVTQSPTHLIKTRGQQVTLRCSSQSGHNTVSWYQQALGQGPQFIFQYYREEENGRGNFPPRFSGLQFPNYSSELNVNALELDDSALYLCASSSSRTSRSDTQYFGPGTRLTVL.